A single sample is the source of the 15 T cell receptor beta chains below, sequenced in a study of cytomegalovirus exposure and HLA in healthy donors. TCRdb's copy holds only in-frame clones and misses some; the assay was immunoSEQ multiplex PCR. The sample includes a few hundred thousand clones, about 91% of them seen just once. The sequenced sample consisted of PBMCs. These receptors were collected from a woman younger than 30 in good health and CMV-seronegative.

The chain recombines TRBV5-1 with TRBJ2-7; 7 bases line up with TRBD1. The CDR3 is 15 amino acids. Germline V CDR1 and CDR2: SGHRS, YFSETQ. The V segment lost 1 base and the J segment 2 bases; nucleotides outside the gene matches: 6. The DNA of the CDR3 is TGCGCCAGCAGCTTGACAGGGGAGTCAACCTACGAGCAGTACTTC. This encodes CASSLTGESTYEQYF.

The CDR3 here is CASSLGVTGAGYTF. CDR3 DNA: TGTGCCAGCAGTTTGGGGGTGACAGGAGCTGGCTACACCTTC. J is TRBJ1-2 and V is TRBV27, with a tentative D call TRBD1 (6 bases). The CDR3 length is 14 residues. Germline CDR1 is MNHEY and CDR2 is SMNVEV (reference sequence). Trimming cost V 3 bases and J 7 bases, with 15 bases left between them.

V and J are TRBV9 and TRBJ1-1; D uncertain. V was cut by 0 bases and J by 11 bases, with 14 bases left in between. This CDR3 is 13 amino acids long. Germline V CDR1 and CDR2: SGDLS, YYNGEE. Here the CDR3 reads CASSVGVGSGAFF. CDR3 sequence (DNA): TGTGCCAGCAGCGTAGGAGTGGGTAGCGGGGCTTTCTTT. The whole variable domain, filled in from reference TRBV9 and TRBJ1-1, reads DSGVTQTPKHLITATGQRVTLRCSPRSGDLSVYWYQQSLDQGLQFLIQYYNGEERAKGNILERFSAQQFPDLHSELNLSSLELGDSALYFCASSVGVGSGAFFGQGTRLTVV.

This chain connects TRBV5-8 to TRBJ2-7; the D is unclear. CDR3 length: 16 residues. Germline-derived CDR1 and CDR2 are SGHTS and YDEGEE. V was trimmed by 3 bases and J by 3 bases, leaving 19 bases between them. The DNA of the CDR3 is TGTGCCAGCAGCTCCCAGTCAGTTGCCCAAATCTACGAGCAGTACTTC. Translated, it gives CASSSQSVAQIYEQYF.

The chain employs TRBV25-1 and TRBJ2-1, with TRBD2 matching over 15 bases. J lost 7 bases, V lost 0 bases, and 4 bases had no gene match. The CDR3 has 17 residues. Germline-derived CDR1 and CDR2 are MGHDK and SYGVNS. The CDR3 coding sequence is TGTGCCAGCAGTGAATATTCCGGGACTAGCGGGAGGAATGAGCAGTTCTTC. This sequence encodes CASSEYSGTSGRNEQFF.

This clone was counted a single time. J is TRBJ1-4 and V is TRBV28; D not certain. Trimming pared 5 bases from V and 8 bases from J, leaving 18 bases between. There are 15 residues in the CDR3. Per germline, CDR1 MDHEN and CDR2 SYDVKM. The CDR3 DNA reads as TGTGCCAGCAGTGTCCTCACCGGTGGCGGGGAAAAACTGTTTTTT. Its translation is CASSVLTGGGEKLFF.

This clone was seen a single time. J is TRBJ1-5 and V is TRBV27; D remains ambiguous. V lost 2 bases and J 4 bases, leaving 9 bases between the germline ends. The germline V gene has CDR1 MNHEY and CDR2 SMNVEV (reference sequence). There are 14 residues in the CDR3. The DNA for the CDR3 is TGTGCCAGCAGTTTAAATTTGGAGAATCAGCCCCAGCATTTT. This translates into CASSLNLENQPQHF.

The rearrangement joins TRBV6-5 to TRBJ1-3, with TRBD1 as a possible D gene (5 bases). Germline V gene data show CDR1 as MNHEY and CDR2 as SVGAGI. This CDR3 region has 14 residues. V was pared by 4 bases and J by 0 bases, with 7 bases between. CDR3 sequence: CASSLGGSGNTIYF. The CDR3 nucleotides read TGTGCCAGCAGTTTGGGGGGCTCTGGAAACACCATATATTTT.

V gene TRBV27 combines with J gene TRBJ1-1; 7 bases map to TRBD1. The CDR3 has 15 residues. Germline CDR1 reads MNHEY; CDR2 reads SMNVEV (reference sequence). The junction had 8 bases not matched to a gene; V was cut back by 5 bases and J by 2 bases. The CDR3 bases are TGTGCCAGCAGTCTACTAGGGGGCGCAAACACTGAAGCTTTCTTT. Amino acid sequence: CASSLLGGANTEAFF.

Only one count was recorded for this clone. The rearrangement links TRBV27 to TRBJ1-4; D is undetermined. The V gene lost 5 bases and the J gene lost 0 bases, with 7 bases spanning the gap. CDR1 and CDR2 (germline): MNHEY, SMNVEV (reference sequence). The CDR3 totals 14 residues. CDR3: CASSDTATNEKLFF. The CDR3 DNA reads as TGTGCCAGCAGTGACACTGCAACTAATGAAAAACTGTTTTTT.

This chain uses TRBV27 with TRBJ1-5; possibly TRBD1 for D (5 bases). This CDR3 region has 15 residues. Germline V gene lookup returns CDR1 MNHEY and CDR2 SMNVEV (reference sequence). V was clipped by 1 base and J by 0 bases, with 7 bases between them. CDR3 sequence (DNA): TGTGCCAGCAGTTTATGGGGCGTTAGCAATCAGCCCCAGCATTTT. It specifies CASSLWGVSNQPQHF.

The V call is TRBV6-6, the J call TRBJ2-3, with D possibly being TRBD2 (5 bases). The V end was cut by 0 bases, the J end by 5 bases, with 12 bases between. The CDR3 totals 15 residues. Germline CDR1 reads MNHNY; CDR2 reads SVGAGI (reference sequence). In DNA form, the CDR3 reads TGTGCCAGCAGTTACTCCCTCGGACTTGTAGATACGCAGTATTTT. This sequence encodes CASSYSLGLVDTQYF.

V and J are TRBV30 and TRBJ1-1; the D is unclear. The CDR3 extends over 16 amino acids. V gave up 2 bases and J gave up 4 bases, with 20 bases separating them. The germline V gene encodes CDR1 GTSNPN and CDR2 SVGIG (reference sequence). The CDR3 is CAWSFVRRIRGTEAFF. CDR3 in DNA: TGTGCCTGGAGTTTCGTGCGGCGCATACGGGGCACTGAAGCTTTCTTT.

The J gene is TRBJ1-2, the V gene TRBV28; 7 bases match TRBD1. The germline V gene encodes CDR1 MDHEN and CDR2 SYDVKM. Unmatched junction bases numbered 25, after V lost 5 bases and J lost 7 bases. The CDR3 contains 19 residues. The CDR3 nucleotides read TGTGCCAGCAGTCCAAGAATTTCCAGTTCCCGGGACAGAACGGCTGGCTACACCTTC. Translated, it gives CASSPRISSSRDRTAGYTF.

This chain uses TRBV7-9 with TRBJ2-3; 12 bases align to TRBD2. The junction had 5 bases not matched to a gene; V was cut back by 3 bases and J by 7 bases. The CDR3 has 15 residues. CDR1 is SEHNR, CDR2 FQNEAQ, per germline (reference sequence). Here the CDR3 reads CASSLTSGSINTQYF. The CDR3 bases are TGTGCCAGCAGCTTGACTAGCGGGAGTATCAATACGCAGTATTTT.